This T cell receptor (beta chain) comes out of a study of blood T cells in healthy people across ages. Overall study results and limits: It was the long-lived donors that had more naive CD4+ cells and higher diversity than aged donors.

This clonotype was detected many times. No antigen is known for it. A J-beta primer mix and a sample-barcoded 5' primer were used in a second PCR of about 7 to 12 cycles. TCRdb re-analysed the 5' RACE reads in MiXCR, keeping a single row per CDR3 protein. Of about 650,000 distinct CDR3 sequences listed, roughly 32% are singletons. The V and J ends lost 2 bases and 3 bases respectively, with 12 bases between them. Looked up from germline, CDR1 is SGHRS and CDR2 is YFSETQ. This CDR3 has 14 residues. The chain is built from TRBV5-1 and TRBJ2-7; a possible D gene is TRBD1 (6 bases). Material: blood. This receptor was taken from a woman at least 80 years old in good health. This CDR3 is CASSLGGTGYEQYF. The DNA for the CDR3 is TGCGCCAGCAGCTTAGGGGGTACAGGCTACGAGCAGTACTTC. The whole variable domain, filled in from reference TRBV5-1 and TRBJ2-7, reads KAGVTQTPRYLIKTRGQQVTLSCSPISGHRSVSWYQQTPGQGLQFLFEYFSETQRNKGNFPGRFSGRQFSNSRSEMNVSTLELGDSALYLCASSLGGTGYEQYFGPGTRLTVT.